What follows are 12 T cell receptor beta chains derived from one specimen sequenced in a study of T cell changes during pregnancy in multiple sclerosis. Sequencing used immunoSEQ multiplex PCR; TCRdb keeps in-frame clones, though not all of them. The table includes 90,000 to 150,000 clones, approximately 93% detected once. The input for sequencing was peripheral blood, taken before pregnancy. These receptors all come from a female donor with multiple sclerosis, enrolled in a pregnancy study.

The V and J genes are TRBV5-1 and TRBJ1-1, with 7 bases aligning to TRBD1. Germline trimming cut 4 bases from V and 5 bases from J; bases unmatched to any gene: 5. The CDR3 is 13 amino acids. The germline V gene encodes CDR1 SGHRS and CDR2 YFSETQ. The CDR3 coding sequence is TGCGCCAGCAGCCCTCAACAGGGGACTGAAGCTTTCTTT. This codes for CASSPQQGTEAFF.

V is TRBV30 and J is TRBJ1-3; no firm D call. V was trimmed by 5 bases and J by 9 bases, leaving 8 bases between them. This CDR3 has 10 amino acids. Per the germline V gene, CDR1 is GTSNPN and CDR2 is SVGIG (reference sequence). The CDR3 loop is CAWAPVTIYF. CDR3 coding DNA: TGTGCCTGGGCTCCGGTCACCATATATTTT.

The chain combines TRBV6-5 with TRBJ1-1, with a possible D match to TRBD1 (5 bases). The CDR3 has 15 residues. Germline V gene data show CDR1 as MNHEY and CDR2 as SVGAGI. Trimming removed 7 bases from V and 4 bases from J, with 19 bases in between. CDR3 sequence reads: CASKLWGEESTEAFF. CDR3 in DNA: TGTGCCAGCAAGTTATGGGGGGAGGAGAGCACTGAAGCTTTCTTT.

CDR3 in amino acids: CSVESGQGYYGYTF. The CDR3 nucleotides are TGCAGCGTTGAGTCCGGACAGGGGTACTATGGCTACACCTTC. This chain connects TRBV29-1 to TRBJ1-2, with 9 positions matching TRBD1. V trimming: 3 bases; J trimming: 3 bases; junction bases outside the gene matches: 5. The germline V gene encodes CDR1 SQVTM and CDR2 ANQGSEA. The CDR3 contains 14 residues. The complete variable domain, with remaining parts taken from reference TRBV29-1 and TRBJ1-2, reads SAVISQKPSRDICQRGTSLTIQCQVDSQVTMMFWYRQQPGQSLTLIATANQGSEATYESGFVIDKFPISRPNLTFSTLTVSNMSPEDSSIYLCSVESGQGYYGYTFGSGTRLTVV.

The chain carries TRBV18 and TRBJ1-1; 9 nucleotides align to TRBD1. In germline, CDR1 is KGHSH, CDR2 LQKENI. V dropped 3 bases and J dropped 4; count of bases not matched to a gene: 3. The CDR3 has 14 residues. The CDR3 bases are TGTGCCAGCTCACCCAAGACAGGGGGCACTGAAGCTTTCTTT. It specifies CASSPKTGGTEAFF. The full variable domain, in which reference TRBV18 and TRBJ1-1 provide the parts outside the CDR3, is NAGVMQNPRHLVRRRGQEARLRCSPMKGHSHVYWYRQLPEEGLKFMVYLQKENIIDESGMPKERFSAEFPKEGPSILRIQQVVRGDSAAYFCASSPKTGGTEAFFGQGTRLTVV.

This clone came up once. The chain uses TRBV5-4 and TRBJ2-1; 11 nucleotides align to TRBD2. The V gene end was trimmed by 2 bases and the J gene end by 5 bases; junction bases not matched to a gene: 6. CDR1 is SGHNT, CDR2 YYREEE, per germline (reference sequence). The CDR3 is 16 residues long. The CDR3 region has the DNA TGTGCCAGCAGCTTATCCGGGACTAGCGGAAACAATGAGCAGTTCTTC. Its protein product is CASSLSGTSGNNEQFF.

The chain recombines TRBV7-9 with TRBJ1-4, with a possible D match to TRBD1 (6 bases). This CDR3 has 16 amino acids. Per the germline V gene, CDR1 is SEHNR and CDR2 is FQNEAQ (reference sequence). V was shortened by 0 bases and J by 8 bases, with 16 bases between the two germline ends. In DNA, the CDR3 is TGTGCCAGCAGCTTAGCGGCTGGGGGGGCCATCGAAAAACTGTTTTTT. Encoded protein: CASSLAAGGAIEKLFF.

The chain couples TRBV9 to TRBJ2-3, with D maybe TRBD2 (7 bases). Germline assignment: CDR1 SGDLS and CDR2 YYNGEE. Trimming stripped 4 bases from V and 6 bases from J, with 21 bases between. CDR3 length: 16 residues. The CDR3 region has the DNA TGTGCCAGCAGCCCGAGGCCCCAAGAGGGGGGGGATACGCAGTATTTT. Residues: CASSPRPQEGGDTQYF.

V usage is TRBV7-2 and J usage is TRBJ2-3, with D possibly being TRBD2 (6 bases). The CDR3 has 16 residues. CDR1 is SGHTA and CDR2 is FQGNSA in the germline V gene. Trimming left V 5 bases short and J 7 bases short, with 22 bases between. CDR3 DNA sequence: TGTGCCAGCAGCCCCCGACTAGATGGATTGGGGTATACGCAGTATTTT. It is translated as CASSPRLDGLGYTQYF.

V gene TRBV5-1 combines with J gene TRBJ1-5, with TRBD1 as a possible D gene (5 bases). CDR3 size: 17 residues. Germline V gene lookup returns CDR1 SGHRS and CDR2 YFSETQ. V was shortened by 0 bases and J by 2 bases, with 15 bases between the two germline ends. CDR3 bases: TGCGCCAGCAGCTTGGGGCCCCAGGGTTTAGGCAATCAGCCCCAGCATTTT. It is translated as CASSLGPQGLGNQPQHF.

The rearrangement links TRBV6-1 to TRBJ1-4; 10 nucleotides agree with TRBD1. The germline CDR1 and CDR2 sequences are MNHNS and SASEGT. After removal of 6 bases from V and 7 bases from J, the junction contained 5 bases not matched to a gene. The CDR3 loop spans 14 amino acids. In nucleotides, the CDR3 is TGTGCCAGCAGGAAGGGACAGGGGCTTGAAAAACTGTTTTTT. It yields the protein CASRKGQGLEKLFF.

This clone is a singleton in its sample. This rearrangement joins TRBV7-2 to TRBJ1-5; 8 positions match TRBD1. CDR1 is SGHTA and CDR2 is FQGNSA in the germline V gene. The ends lost 3 bases at V and 3 bases at J; junction bases unmatched: 7. The length of the CDR3 is 16 residues. The CDR3 bases are TGTGCCAGCAGCTTGGGACAGGAGCGTCCCAATCAGCCCCAGCATTTT. Amino acids: CASSLGQERPNQPQHF.